A single sample is the source of the 10 T cell receptor beta chains below, sequenced in a study of T cells in Graves' hyperthyroidism and ophthalmopathy. The source material, RNA transcripts, was used to amplify TCR beta CDR3 regions. The HTBI primer set served for first-round RT-PCR of the TCR CDR3. Each CDR3 protein is one row after TCRdb ran MiXCR on the multiplex PCR reads. Seen here are 500,000 to 600,000 distinct CDR3 sequences, 40% to 55% observed once, and the top ten hold roughly 19%. The sample taken for sequencing was peripheral blood or thyroid tissue (not recorded which). These receptors all stem from an adult woman with Graves' disease, either hyperthyroidism or ophthalmopathy (not recorded which).

Concerning this clonotype: Germline and junction disagree at one end, which may indicate a read error. This chain joins TRBV7-9 and TRBJ2-2, with a weak D call TRBD2 (5 bases). CDR1 SEHNR and CDR2 FQNEAQ come from the germline V gene (reference sequence). The CDR3 runs to 16 residues. The CDR3 nucleotides are TGTGCCAGCAGTTTACGCGGGCCCCGGACGGGCAATGAGCAGTTTTTT. Encoded protein: CASSLRGPRTGNEQFF.

This chain links TRBV5-1 with TRBJ1-2; 8 positions match TRBD1. Looked up from germline, CDR1 is SGHRS and CDR2 is YFSETQ. CDR3 length: 14 amino acids. V dropped 4 bases and J dropped 6; count of bases not matched to a gene: 8. As DNA, the CDR3 is TGCGCCAGCAGCCCACAACGACAGGGGCATGGCTACACCTTC. This encodes CASSPQRQGHGYTF.

This clonotype was observed at least ten times. The chain joins TRBV5-1 to TRBJ2-2; the match to TRBD1 covers 7 bases. The CDR3 contains 15 residues. CDR1 and CDR2 (germline): SGHRS, YFSETQ. Trimming took 1 base from V and 5 from J; bases not matched to a gene: 5. The CDR3 sequence: CASSLQGVRTGELFF. Written as DNA, the CDR3 is TGCGCCAGCAGCTTGCAGGGGGTACGAACCGGGGAGCTGTTTTTT.

This clonotype was seen at least ten times. The J gene is TRBJ2-5, the V gene TRBV3-1; 8 nucleotides agree with TRBD2. V lost 5 bases and J lost 6; bases outside the gene matches: 8. This CDR3 is built from 14 residues. Germline V gives CDR1 LGHDT, CDR2 YNNKEL (reference sequence). The CDR3 reads CASSGAGGWQTQYF. DNA of the CDR3: TGTGCCAGCAGCGGTGCGGGAGGATGGCAGACCCAGTACTTC.

This clonotype was observed at least ten times. This sequence joins TRBV5-1 and TRBJ1-2; perhaps TRBD1 as D (5 bases). Trimming pared 0 bases from V and 3 bases from J, leaving 9 bases between. Germline assignment: CDR1 SGHRS and CDR2 YFSETQ. The CDR3 loop spans 14 amino acids. This CDR3 is CASSLAWGDYGYTF. Here the CDR3 DNA reads TGCGCCAGCAGCTTGGCCTGGGGGGACTATGGCTACACCTTC.

V is TRBV7-9 and J is TRBJ2-1; D is perhaps TRBD1 (7 bases). Trimming removed 7 bases at V and 5 bases at J, with 15 bases between. Germline V gene sequence: CDR1 SEHNR, CDR2 FQNEAQ (reference sequence). This CDR3 comprises 14 residues. CDR3 sequence: CASNVDRTNNEQFF. The CDR3 DNA is TGTGCCAGCAACGTGGACAGGACTAACAATGAGCAGTTCTTC.

V usage is TRBV29-1 and J usage is TRBJ1-1, with 9 nucleotides matching TRBD1. The CDR3 consists of 15 residues. V was clipped by 7 bases and J by 0 bases; unmatched bases: 9. Germline-derived CDR1 and CDR2 are SQVTM and ANQGSEA. CDR3 sequence reads: CSEGTGSLMNTEAFF. In nucleotides, the CDR3 is TGCAGCGAGGGGACAGGGTCCCTTATGAACACTGAAGCTTTCTTT.

The V call is TRBV2, the J call TRBJ2-5, with 8 bases that match TRBD2. V lost 5 bases to trimming and J lost 4 bases; unmatched junction nucleotides: 18. The CDR3 covers 18 residues. Germline CDR1 is SNHLY and CDR2 is FYNNEI. The CDR3 DNA reads TGTGCCAGCAGTTTTAGCGGGAACACCGGGGGGGCAGGAGAGACCCAGTACTTC. The encoded protein is CASSFSGNTGGAGETQYF.

Regarding this clonotype: A junction end diverges from the germline sequence, so it may reflect a read error. The chain links TRBV25-1 to TRBJ1-6, with 8 bases aligning to TRBD1. This CDR3 is 14 amino acids long. Per the germline V gene, CDR1 is MGHDK and CDR2 is SYGVNS. CDR3: CAISEAGGNSPLHF. CDR3 DNA sequence: TGTGCCATCAGTGAGGCAGGGGGCAATTCACCCCTCCACTTT.

This clonotype was detected many times. The rearrangement uses TRBV5-4 and TRBJ2-7; 9 bases map to TRBD2. This CDR3 spans 16 amino acids. Germline lookup yields CDR1 SGHNT and CDR2 YYREEE (reference sequence). V was pared by 4 bases and J by 5 bases, with 13 bases of the junction left unmatched. The CDR3: CASSTGFLAGSNEQYF. The CDR3 coding sequence is TGTGCCAGCAGCACCGGATTCCTAGCGGGATCCAACGAGCAGTACTTC. Using reference TRBV5-4 and TRBJ2-7 for the parts outside the CDR3, the full variable domain is ETGVTQSPTHLIKTRGQQVTLRCSSQSGHNTVSWYQQALGQGPQFIFQYYREEENGRGNFPPRFSGLQFPNYSSELNVNALELDDSALYLCASSTGFLAGSNEQYFGPGTRLTVT.